Listed below are T cell receptor beta chains from one sample, sequenced in a study of T cells in Graves' hyperthyroidism and ophthalmopathy. TCRdb re-called the multiplex PCR reads through MiXCR, storing one row per CDR3 protein. The sample has around 450,000 distinct CDR3 sequences, approximately 14% seen once. What was sequenced was blood. All receptors come from a woman in her late teens or twenties with Graves' hyperthyroidism. Both conserved end residues are part of each CDR3. The D gene is left open where the match is weak. The size of a clone is reported for some rows only, either as once, few or many, or as a class for expanded clones.

V gene: TRBV27; J gene: TRBJ2-7; D gene: NA; clone size: many; CDR3 protein: CASRMSSYEQYF; CDR3 DNA: TGTGCCAGCAGGATGAGCTCCTACGAGCAGTACTTC
V gene: TRBV19; J gene: TRBJ1-2; D gene: TRBD1; clone size: NA; CDR3 protein: CASSNRDSGNYGYTF; CDR3 DNA: TGTGCCAGTAGTAACCGGGACAGTGGCAACTATGGCTACACCTTC
V gene: TRBV2; J gene: TRBJ2-5; D gene: TRBD2; clone size: many; CDR3 protein: CASNGFRSLAGGRETQYF; CDR3 DNA: TGTGCCAGCAACGGGTTTCGGTCCCTTGCGGGAGGCCGGGAGACCCAGTACTTC
V gene: TRBV7-2; J gene: TRBJ2-3; D gene: NA; clone size: many; CDR3 protein: CASSFRGLNTQYF; CDR3 DNA: TGTGCCAGCAGCTTTAGAGGGTTGAATACGCAGTATTTT
V gene: TRBV6-6; J gene: TRBJ2-1; D gene: TRBD2; clone size: many; CDR3 protein: CASSYSGGDPYNEQFF; CDR3 DNA: TGTGCCAGCAGTTATTCGGGGGGGGACCCCTACAATGAGCAGTTCTTC
V gene: TRBV5-1; J gene: TRBJ1-1; D gene: NA; clone size: NA; CDR3 protein: CASSLETTEPKGRTEAFF; CDR3 DNA: TGCGCCAGCAGCTTGGAGACCACTGAACCTAAGGGGAGGACTGAAGCTTTCTTT
V gene: TRBV6-4; J gene: TRBJ1-1; D gene: TRBD1; clone size: NA; CDR3 protein: CASRKDRGGGEAFF; CDR3 DNA: TGTGCCAGCAGGAAAGACAGGGGTGGAGGTGAAGCTTTCTTT
V gene: TRBV24-1; J gene: TRBJ1-2; D gene: NA; clone size: many; CDR3 protein: CATSQGWADGYTF; CDR3 DNA: TGTGCCACCAGTCAGGGATGGGCAGATGGCTACACCTTC
V gene: TRBV12-3/TRBV12-4; J gene: TRBJ2-7; D gene: NA; clone size: NA; CDR3 protein: CASSWEVVPLYEQYF; CDR3 DNA: TGTGCCAGCAGTTGGGAAGTGGTACCCTTGTACGAGCAGTACTTC
V gene: TRBV18; J gene: TRBJ2-1; D gene: TRBD1; clone size: few; CDR3 protein: CASSRQGHDNEQFF; CDR3 DNA: TGTGCCAGCTCACGACAGGGTCATGACAATGAGCAGTTCTTC
V gene: TRBV6-5; J gene: TRBJ2-2; D gene: TRBD1; clone size: NA; CDR3 protein: CASSYGQGANTGELFF; CDR3 DNA: TGTGCCAGCAGTTACGGACAGGGGGCCAACACCGGGGAGCTGTTTTTT
V gene: TRBV5-1; J gene: TRBJ2-3; D gene: NA; clone size: few; CDR3 protein: CASSPLAHNTDTQYF; CDR3 DNA: TGCGCCAGCAGCCCATTGGCTCATAACACAGATACGCAGTATTTT
V gene: TRBV19; J gene: TRBJ1-1; D gene: TRBD1; clone size: NA; CDR3 protein: CASSIGTGMNTEAFF; CDR3 DNA: TGTGCCAGTAGTATCGGGACAGGGATGAACACTGAAGCTTTCTTT
V gene: TRBV5-5; J gene: TRBJ1-3; D gene: NA; clone size: many; CDR3 protein: CASSLEQVPSGNTIYF; CDR3 DNA: TGTGCCAGCAGCTTGGAACAGGTTCCCTCTGGAAACACCATATATTTT
V gene: TRBV20-1; J gene: TRBJ2-5; D gene: NA; clone size: many; CDR3 protein: CSARDTIRGETQYF; CDR3 DNA: TGCAGTGCTAGGGACACAATCCGGGGAGAGACCCAGTACTTC
V gene: TRBV7-6; J gene: TRBJ2-5; D gene: NA; clone size: many; CDR3 protein: CASSSVQRPTQETQYF; CDR3 DNA: TGTGCCAGCAGTTCGGTGCAGCGGCCAACCCAAGAGACCCAGTACTTC
V gene: TRBV5-1; J gene: TRBJ1-5; D gene: NA; clone size: many; CDR3 protein: CASAYWEGDQPQHF; CDR3 DNA: TGCGCCAGCGCGTACTGGGAAGGGGATCAGCCCCAGCATTTT
V gene: TRBV9; J gene: TRBJ1-4; D gene: TRBD1; clone size: NA; CDR3 protein: CASSNRDRGEKLFF; CDR3 DNA: TGTGCCAGCAGCAACCGGGACAGGGGTGAAAAACTGTTTTTT
V gene: TRBV7-2; J gene: TRBJ2-1; D gene: TRBD2; clone size: NA; CDR3 protein: CASSFLAGGAYNEQFF; CDR3 DNA: TGTGCCAGCAGCTTTCTAGCGGGGGGGGCCTACAATGAGCAGTTCTTC
V gene: TRBV7-9; J gene: TRBJ2-5; D gene: NA; clone size: NA; CDR3 protein: CASSLEGQLQETQYF; CDR3 DNA: TGTGCCAGCAGCTTAGAAGGACAGCTTCAAGAGACCCAGTACTTC
V gene: TRBV20-1; J gene: TRBJ2-4; D gene: TRBD2; clone size: NA; CDR3 protein: CSATGLAEAAKNIQYF; CDR3 DNA: TGCAGTGCCACGGGACTAGCGGAGGCAGCCAAAAACATTCAGTACTTC
V gene: TRBV5-1; J gene: TRBJ1-4; D gene: NA; clone size: many; CDR3 protein: CASSFDRDEKLFF; CDR3 DNA: TGCGCCAGCAGCTTTGACAGAGACGAAAAACTGTTTTTT
V gene: TRBV11-1; J gene: TRBJ2-1; D gene: TRBD1; clone size: many; CDR3 protein: CASSDAGTGSRNEQFF; CDR3 DNA: TGTGCCAGCAGCGACGCCGGGACAGGGTCGCGGAATGAGCAGTTCTTC
V gene: TRBV7-9; J gene: TRBJ2-1; D gene: NA; clone size: many; CDR3 protein: CASSMHGLGNEQFF; CDR3 DNA: TGTGCCAGCAGCATGCATGGGTTGGGAAATGAGCAGTTCTTC
V gene: TRBV19; J gene: TRBJ1-1; D gene: NA; clone size: NA; CDR3 protein: CASSYLRRENTEAFF; CDR3 DNA: TGTGCCAGTAGTTATCTTAGGAGGGAGAACACTGAAGCTTTCTTT
V gene: TRBV28; J gene: TRBJ2-7; D gene: TRBD2; clone size: many; CDR3 protein: CASSLGSGANSYEQYF; CDR3 DNA: TGTGCCAGCAGTTTAGGAAGCGGGGCCAACTCCTACGAGCAGTACTTC
V gene: TRBV5-1; J gene: TRBJ1-1; D gene: NA; clone size: many; CDR3 protein: CASSSRLRVLNTEAFF; CDR3 DNA: TGCGCCAGCAGCTCAAGACTCAGAGTACTGAACACTGAAGCTTTCTTT
V gene: TRBV24-1; J gene: TRBJ2-1; D gene: NA; clone size: few; CDR3 protein: CATSDPMGEQFF; CDR3 DNA: TGTGCCACCAGTGACCCCATGGGTGAGCAGTTCTTC
V gene: TRBV7-9; J gene: TRBJ1-2; D gene: TRBD1; clone size: NA; CDR3 protein: CASSSPTLGTAKKRGYTF; CDR3 DNA: TGTGCCAGCAGCTCACCCACCCTGGGGACAGCAAAAAAGCGGGGCTACACCTTC
V gene: TRBV7-2; J gene: TRBJ2-5; D gene: NA; clone size: many; CDR3 protein: CASSPLQGLSRETQYF; CDR3 DNA: TGTGCCAGCAGCCCTTTACAGGGACTCTCAAGGGAGACCCAGTACTTC
V gene: TRBV12-3/TRBV12-4; J gene: TRBJ2-3; D gene: TRBD1; clone size: few; CDR3 protein: CASSPPGQGVDTQYF; CDR3 DNA: TGTGCCAGCAGTCCGCCGGGACAGGGGGTAGATACGCAGTATTTT
V gene: TRBV5-8; J gene: TRBJ2-1; D gene: TRBD1; clone size: NA; CDR3 protein: CASSFWTGGVGYNEQFF; CDR3 DNA: TGTGCCAGCAGCTTCTGGACAGGGGGGGTGGGATACAATGAGCAGTTCTTC
V gene: TRBV13; J gene: TRBJ2-7; D gene: TRBD1; clone size: NA; CDR3 protein: CASSLSFWGTGSYEQYF; CDR3 DNA: TGTGCCAGCAGCTTATCGTTCTGGGGGACAGGATCCTACGAGCAGTACTTC
V gene: TRBV24-1; J gene: TRBJ2-5; D gene: NA; clone size: few; CDR3 protein: CATSEWGVETQYF; CDR3 DNA: TGTGCCACCAGTGAATGGGGCGTAGAGACCCAGTACTTC
V gene: TRBV7-9; J gene: TRBJ1-2; D gene: TRBD1; clone size: many; CDR3 protein: CASSLESGTGRYGYTF; CDR3 DNA: TGTGCCAGCAGCTTAGAGTCAGGGACAGGGAGGTACGGCTACACCTTC
V gene: TRBV7-9; J gene: TRBJ2-3; D gene: NA; clone size: many; CDR3 protein: CASSPPGTRPIDTQYF; CDR3 DNA: TGTGCCAGCAGTCCCCCCGGGACACGACCCATAGATACGCAGTATTTT
V gene: TRBV24-1; J gene: TRBJ2-6; D gene: TRBD1; clone size: few; CDR3 protein: CATSDSGQGLVLTF; CDR3 DNA: TGTGCCACCAGTGACTCGGGACAGGGGTTAGTCCTGACTTTC
V gene: TRBV25-1; J gene: TRBJ1-4; D gene: TRBD1; clone size: NA; CDR3 protein: CASKAPGTGEQKLFF; CDR3 DNA: TGTGCCAGCAAGGCCCCCGGGACAGGGGAGCAAAAACTGTTTTTT
V gene: TRBV20-1; J gene: TRBJ2-1; D gene: TRBD2; clone size: many; CDR3 protein: CSALSGTSGQYNEQFF; CDR3 DNA: TGCAGTGCCTTGTCCGGGACTAGCGGCCAATACAACGAGCAGTTCTTC
V gene: TRBV7-8; J gene: TRBJ2-2; D gene: NA; clone size: NA; CDR3 protein: CASSLLSGTTNTGELFF; CDR3 DNA: TGTGCCAGCAGCTTATTAAGCGGGACAACCAACACCGGGGAGCTGTTTTTT
V gene: TRBV24-1; J gene: TRBJ2-2; D gene: TRBD1; clone size: few; CDR3 protein: CATSDQGVVNTGELFF; CDR3 DNA: TGTGCCACCAGTGACCAGGGGGTGGTTAACACCGGGGAGCTGTTTTTT
V gene: TRBV10-3; J gene: TRBJ1-3; D gene: TRBD1; clone size: NA; CDR3 protein: CAISVDRRGRRGDTIYF; CDR3 DNA: TGTGCCATCAGTGTGGACAGGCGCGGTAGACGCGGAGACACCATATATTTT
V gene: TRBV12-3/TRBV12-4; J gene: TRBJ2-5; D gene: TRBD2; clone size: NA; CDR3 protein: CASSHGLAGVSETQYF; CDR3 DNA: TGTGCCAGCAGTCACGGACTAGCGGGAGTTAGTGAGACCCAGTACTTC